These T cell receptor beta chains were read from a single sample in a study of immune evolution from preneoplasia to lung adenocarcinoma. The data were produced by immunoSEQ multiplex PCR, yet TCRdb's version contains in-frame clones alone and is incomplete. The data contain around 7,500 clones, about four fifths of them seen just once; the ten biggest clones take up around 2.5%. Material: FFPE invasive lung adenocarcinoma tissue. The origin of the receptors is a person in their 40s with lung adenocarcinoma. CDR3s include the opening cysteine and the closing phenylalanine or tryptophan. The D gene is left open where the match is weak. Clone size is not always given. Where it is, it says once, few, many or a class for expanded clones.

DNA: TGTGCCACTTGGACAGGGTCAGAACTCGAGCAGTACTTC
CDR3: CATWTGSELEQYF
J: TRBJ2-7
size: NA
D: TRBD1
V: TRBV10-3

DNA: TGTGCCACCAGCAGGGGCCCCGGGACAGACACTATAGGCAACTACAATGAGCAGTTCTTC
CDR3: CATSRGPGTDTIGNYNEQFF
J: TRBJ2-1
size: NA
D: TRBD1
V: TRBV15

DNA: TGTGCCACCAGCGTTTGGAGGAATGAGCAGTTCTTC
CDR3: CATSVWRNEQFF
J: TRBJ2-1
size: NA
D: NA
V: TRBV15

DNA: TGCGCCAGCAGACAAGGGGAGAATTCACCCCTCCACTTT
CDR3: CASRQGENSPLHF
J: TRBJ1-6
size: NA
D: NA
V: TRBV4-1

DNA: TGCGCCAGCAGCAAGGTAGTCGGGGTAGGGGAGCAGTACTTC
CDR3: CASSKVVGVGEQYF
J: TRBJ2-7
size: NA
D: NA
V: TRBV5-1

DNA: TGTGCCAGCAGTTCGCCAGGGGAAAGTCAGCCCCAGCATTTT
CDR3: CASSSPGESQPQHF
J: TRBJ1-5
size: NA
D: NA
V: TRBV6-6

DNA: TGTGCCAGCAGCGGGGGGTTTTCGAACTACGAGCAGTACTTC
CDR3: CASSGGFSNYEQYF
J: TRBJ2-7
size: few
D: NA
V: TRBV11-2

DNA: TGTGCCAGCAGCCCCCAGGGCGGCACTGAAGCTTTCTTT
CDR3: CASSPQGGTEAFF
J: TRBJ1-1
size: once
D: NA
V: TRBV11-2

DNA: TGTGCCAGCAGCCGACTAGCGGGGGGGCCGGGGCGATCAGAGCAGTTCTTC
CDR3: CASSRLAGGPGRSEQFF
J: TRBJ2-1
size: few
D: TRBD2
V: TRBV4-2

DNA: TGTGCCAGTGATAGCGGGGCCTCCTACAATGAGCAGTTCTTC
CDR3: CASDSGASYNEQFF
J: TRBJ2-1
size: NA
D: TRBD2
V: TRBV6-6

DNA: TGTGCCAGCAGCCAGGAAGACAGGGGTCGGACAGATACGCAGTATTTT
CDR3: CASSQEDRGRTDTQYF
J: TRBJ2-3
size: few
D: TRBD1
V: TRBV4-2

DNA: TGTGCCAGCAAGGAAGGGGCCCTGGGTGAGCAGTACTTC
CDR3: CASKEGALGEQYF
J: TRBJ2-7
size: NA
D: NA
V: TRBV27

DNA: TGTGCCAGTAGTATGGCCAGCTCCTACGAGCAGTACTTC
CDR3: CASSMASSYEQYF
J: TRBJ2-7
size: NA
D: NA
V: TRBV19

DNA: TGTGCCAGCAGCTTAGTATCCGGGTCTAGTTATAATTCACCCCTCCACTTT
CDR3: CASSLVSGSSYNSPLHF
J: TRBJ1-6
size: NA
D: NA
V: TRBV11-2

DNA: TGTGCCAGCAGCTTAACGGATCAGGGCGCAGATACGCAGTATTTT
CDR3: CASSLTDQGADTQYF
J: TRBJ2-3
size: few
D: NA
V: TRBV7-3

DNA: TGTGCCAGCAGTCGGGACAGTTTACTCTACGAGCAGTACTTC
CDR3: CASSRDSLLYEQYF
J: TRBJ2-7
size: NA
D: TRBD1
V: TRBV28

DNA: TGTGCCAGCAGTTTAACAGTAACGAACACCGGGGAGCTGTTTTTT
CDR3: CASSLTVTNTGELFF
J: TRBJ2-2
size: NA
D: NA
V: TRBV27

DNA: TGTGCCAGCAGTTTGGGACTCCTCTACGAGCAGTACTTC
CDR3: CASSLGLLYEQYF
J: TRBJ2-7
size: NA
D: NA
V: TRBV28

DNA: TGTGCCAGCAGTATCCCTTTCAGGGGGGAGCTGTTTTTT
CDR3: CASSIPFRGELFF
J: TRBJ2-2
size: NA
D: NA
V: TRBV28

DNA: TGCGCCAGCAGCTTGTCGGGCCCTGGAGATACGCAGTATTTT
CDR3: CASSLSGPGDTQYF
J: TRBJ2-3
size: NA
D: NA
V: TRBV5-1

DNA: TGTGCCAGCAGTTTATACCGGGACAGGGAGGGCTACACCTTC
CDR3: CASSLYRDREGYTF
J: TRBJ1-2
size: NA
D: TRBD1
V: TRBV27

DNA: TGTGCCAGCAGCCTCGGGACAGCAACTACCATGAACACTGAAGCTTTCTTT
CDR3: CASSLGTATTMNTEAFF
J: TRBJ1-1
size: NA
D: TRBD1
V: TRBV7-9